This T cell receptor beta chain was captured by sequencing in a study of blood T cells in healthy people across ages. Germline loops: CDR1 DFQATT, CDR2 SNEGSKA (reference sequence). The CDR3 loop spans 10 amino acids. V lost 6 bases and J 3 bases, leaving 4 bases between the germline ends. Study-wide points: Greater diversity and more naive CD4+ cells were seen in long-lived donors than in aged donors.

A second PCR of roughly 7 to 11 cycles used a sample-barcoded 5' primer and a J-beta primer mix. TCRdb re-called the 5' RACE reads with MiXCR, one entry per CDR3 protein. The sample records about 720,000 distinct CDR3 sequences, about 25% being singletons. With regard to this clonotype: What it recognizes is unknown.

These data were also filed under a second study, of T cells of mothers and their children. This second report adds: Once extracted, all RNA went into cDNA synthesis at about 1.5 ug per 15 ul. The effect of thymic selection on TCR recombination output is similar between related and unrelated pairs. Microchimeric T cell clones that persisted were not detected.

The chain recombines TRBV20-1 with TRBJ2-3; the D is unclear. The origin of this receptor is a boy aged 5-17 years in good health. Sequencing was performed on blood. Written as DNA, the CDR3 is TGCAGTGCGAGTACAGATACGCAGTATTTT. The encoded protein is CSASTDTQYF.